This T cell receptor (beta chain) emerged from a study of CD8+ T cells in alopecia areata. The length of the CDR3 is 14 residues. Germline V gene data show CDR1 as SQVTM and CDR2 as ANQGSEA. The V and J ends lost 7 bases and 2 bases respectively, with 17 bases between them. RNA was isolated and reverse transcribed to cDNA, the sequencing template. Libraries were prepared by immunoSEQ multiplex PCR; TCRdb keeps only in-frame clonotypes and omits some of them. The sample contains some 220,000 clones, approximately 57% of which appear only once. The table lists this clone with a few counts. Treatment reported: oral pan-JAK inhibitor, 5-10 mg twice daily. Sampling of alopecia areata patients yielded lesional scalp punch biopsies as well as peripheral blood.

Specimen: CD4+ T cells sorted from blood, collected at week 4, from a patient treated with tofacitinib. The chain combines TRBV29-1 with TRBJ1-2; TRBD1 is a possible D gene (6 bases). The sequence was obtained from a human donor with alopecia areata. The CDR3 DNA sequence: TGCAGCGCTGTACTGGACAGTTTAAACTATGGCTACACCTTC. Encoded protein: CSAVLDSLNYGYTF.